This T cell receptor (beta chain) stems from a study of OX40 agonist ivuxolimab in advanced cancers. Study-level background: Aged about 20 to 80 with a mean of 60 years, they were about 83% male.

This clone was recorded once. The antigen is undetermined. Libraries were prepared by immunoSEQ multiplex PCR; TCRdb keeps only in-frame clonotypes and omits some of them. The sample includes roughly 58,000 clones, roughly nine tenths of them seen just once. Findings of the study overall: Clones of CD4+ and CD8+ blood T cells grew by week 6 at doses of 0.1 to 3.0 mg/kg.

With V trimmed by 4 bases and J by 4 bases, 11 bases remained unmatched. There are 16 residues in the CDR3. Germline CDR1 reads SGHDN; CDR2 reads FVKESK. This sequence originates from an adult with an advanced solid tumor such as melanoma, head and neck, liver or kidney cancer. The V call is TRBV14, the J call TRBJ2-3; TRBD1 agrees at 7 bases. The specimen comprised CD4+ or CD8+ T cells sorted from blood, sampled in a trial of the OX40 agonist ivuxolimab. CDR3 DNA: TGTGCCAGCAGCCTTCAGACAGGGCCCGGGGCAGATACGCAGTATTTT. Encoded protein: CASSLQTGPGADTQYF.